This record covers a single T cell receptor beta chain. Distinct nucleotide sequences in the sample also encode this CDR3. The sample belongs to a study of shared clonotypes between healthy human individuals. Using immunoSEQ multiplex PCR, the repertoire was profiled, and TCRdb retains in-frame clones only, with some absent. This table has millions of clones, 90% to 95% appearing once. The CDR3 consists of 15 residues. From germline, CDR1 is SGHRS and CDR2 YFSETQ. With V trimmed by 4 bases and J by 1 base, 3 bases remained unmatched. The rearrangement links TRBV5-1 to TRBJ2-2; TRBD1 agrees at 8 bases. Sequenced sample: naive CD4+ T cells sorted from blood. Subset described: CD45RA+ positively selected. The TCR sequence derives from a man aged 18-30 years in good health. The CDR3 protein is CASSTGTGNTGELFF. Written as DNA, the CDR3 is TGCGCCAGCAGCACCGGGACAGGGAACACCGGGGAGCTGTTTTTT.